This TCR beta chain was recorded in a study of blood T cells in healthy people across ages. Primed by a sample-barcoded 5' primer and a J-beta primer mix, a second PCR proceeded for 7 to 11 cycles. TCRdb independently ran MiXCR on the 5' RACE reads; one entry per CDR3 protein. The repertoire holds more than 550,000 distinct CDR3 sequences, with about a fifth as singletons. In this sample, this clonotype turned up a few times. Antigen unknown. Study results and limitations: The recorded TCR beta diversity per million T cells decreased in a roughly linear manner with age. From one million sequenced T cells, diversity estimates were lower bounds. Aged donors had fewer naive CD4+ cells and lower diversity than long-lived donors.

The CDR3 is 16 residues long. The germline V gene encodes CDR1 LGHDT and CDR2 YNNKEL (reference sequence). V lost 4 bases, J lost 3 bases, and 9 bases stayed unmatched. The chain is built from TRBV3-1 and TRBJ2-1, with TRBD2 identical over 7 bases. Sequenced sample: blood. The source is a man between 65 and 85 years old in good health. CDR3 nucleotide sequence: TGTGCCAGCAGCCTACTAGCGCAACATTTCTACAATGAGCAGTTCTTC. Translating gives CASSLLAQHFYNEQFF.